The entry that follows covers one TCR beta chain sequence. What it recognizes is unknown. Germline assignment: CDR1 MNHNS and CDR2 SASEGT. The CDR3 sequence is 15 residues long. Deletions cut 6 bases from V and 4 bases from J, with 18 bases between. This entry comes from a study of identical twins. TCRdb processed the 5' RACE reads anew with MiXCR; each CDR3 protein has one entry. The table shows hundreds of thousands of distinct CDR3 sequences, with around 6% occurring only once. Study-level results: Weaker excess twin sharing was seen among beta out-of-frame sequences.

Sequencing was performed on naive T cells sorted from blood. The sequence derives from a man between 18 and 29 years old in good health. This chain connects TRBV6-1 to TRBJ1-1; D is possibly TRBD1 (5 bases). CDR3 region: CASSPGFAGATEAFF. The CDR3 coding sequence is TGTGCCAGCAGCCCGGGTTTTGCCGGGGCCACTGAAGCTTTCTTT.